The 11 T cell receptor beta chains reported below all come from one sample, sequenced in a study of T cells in Graves' hyperthyroidism and ophthalmopathy (dated by TCRdb to the late 2010s). The method behind the library was multiplex PCR. TCRdb names Illumina HiSeq 2000 as the instrument used. Amplification of TCR beta CDR3 regions was carried out from RNA transcripts. For the first round of RT-PCR on the TCR CDR3, the HTBI primer set was used together with the Qiagen OneStep RT-PCR kit. Starting from the raw public reads, TCRdb applied fastp trimming at Q25, assembled clones with MiXCR and retained in-frame beta chains. A single entry per CDR3 protein holds the most common genes and DNA from its merged rows. Present in this sample are some 350,000 distinct CDR3 sequences, about 13% of which were seen just once. The ten largest clones take up about 37% of the sample. The sequenced material came from blood. These receptors were collected from a woman aged 40 to 50 with Graves' ophthalmopathy.

In this sample, this clonotype turned up many times. The V call is TRBV3-1, the J call TRBJ2-3, with TRBD1 as a possible D gene (6 bases). The CDR3 is 14 amino acids. Germline CDR1 and CDR2: LGHDT and YNNKEL (reference sequence). V shed 1 base and J shed 3 bases, with 8 bases lying between them. The CDR3 loop is CASSQGGQTDTQYF. The DNA for the CDR3 is TGTGCCAGCAGCCAAGGTGGACAGACAGATACGCAGTATTTT.

The chain combines TRBV6-5 with TRBJ1-4; TRBD1 aligns across 9 bases. CDR3 length equals 17 residues. CDR1 is MNHEY, CDR2 SVGAGI, per germline. V gave up 2 bases and J gave up 7 bases; unmatched junction bases: 11. CDR3 sequence reads: CASSYGGQGGSVEKLFF. The CDR3 DNA reads as TGTGCCAGCAGTTACGGGGGACAGGGTGGATCGGTTGAAAAACTGTTTTTT.

The chain combines TRBV5-6 with TRBJ2-5; 7 nucleotides agree with TRBD2. V trimming: 4 bases; J trimming: 0 bases; junction bases outside the gene matches: 9. This CDR3 comprises 16 residues. Germline-derived CDR1 and CDR2 are SGHDT and YYEEEE. CDR3 in amino acids: CASSIGSGTYQETQYF. Here the CDR3 DNA reads TGTGCCAGCAGCATAGGGAGCGGGACGTACCAAGAGACCCAGTACTTC.

This clonotype was found many times. The genes are TRBV19 and TRBJ2-1; D remains ambiguous. V was pared by 7 bases and J by 0 bases, with 13 bases between. CDR1 is LNHDA, CDR2 SQIVND, per germline (reference sequence). This CDR3 contains 15 residues. The CDR3 reads CASTMGSGSYNEQFF. The CDR3 coding sequence is TGTGCCAGTACGATGGGTAGTGGCTCCTACAATGAGCAGTTCTTC.

This clonotype was recorded many times. The rearrangement links TRBV2 to TRBJ2-5; 15 nucleotides line up with TRBD2. CDR3 length: 18 residues. The germline gives CDR1 SNHLY, CDR2 FYNNEI. The V and J ends lost 3 bases and 4 bases, in that order; junction bases with no gene match: 9. CDR3 sequence (DNA): TGTGCCAGCAGTGATTGGACTAGCGGGGGGGCCGGAGGAGAGACCCAGTACTTC. It is translated as CASSDWTSGGAGGETQYF. The full variable domain, its missing parts supplied by reference TRBV2 and TRBJ2-5, is EPEVTQTPSHQVTQMGQEVILRCVPISNHLYFYWYRQILGQKVEFLVSFYNNEISEKSEIFDDQFSVERPDGSNFTLKIRSTKLEDSAMYFCASSDWTSGGAGGETQYFGPGTRLLVL.

This clonotype was observed many times. The chain is built from TRBV12-3 or TRBV12-4 and TRBJ2-4; 8 bases agree with TRBD1. The CDR3 covers 16 residues. The ends lost 8 bases at V and 0 bases at J; junction bases unmatched: 9. CDR3 coding DNA: TGTGCCAGCGGGACAGGCCGAGGCTTAGCCAAAAACATTCAGTACTTC. Translated, it gives CASGTGRGLAKNIQYF.

The V call is TRBV11-2, the J call TRBJ2-5, with 9 positions matching TRBD1. Losses at the gene ends were 4 bases for V and 4 bases for J; bases not matched to a gene: 13. Germline CDR1 and CDR2: SGHAT and FQNNGV. The CDR3 covers 17 residues. The CDR3, as DNA: TGTGCCAGCAGCTATCGACGGGGACAGGGCCGCTTAGAGACCCAGTACTTC. Its translation is CASSYRRGQGRLETQYF.

A remark on this clonotype: A much larger clone lies a single base off, so this may be a read error. DNA for the CDR3: TGTGCCAGCAGCTTCCTCGGACGGAAGAACGGAGAGACCCAGTACTTC. Translated: CASSFLGRKNGETQYF. The chain uses TRBV5-5 and TRBJ2-5; D remains ambiguous. Germline CDR1 and CDR2: SGHKS and YYEKEE (reference sequence). The CDR3 length is 16 residues. V lost 2 bases and J lost 4, with 18 bases in between. Combining the CDR3 with reference TRBV5-5 and TRBJ2-5 gives the whole variable domain DAGVTQSPTHLIKTRGQQVTLRCSPISGHKSVSWYQQVLGQGPQFIFQYYEKEERGRGNFPDRFSARQFPNYSSELNVNALLLGDSALYLCASSFLGRKNGETQYFGPGTRLLVL.

This clonotype was detected only a few times. The rearrangement links TRBV9 to TRBJ1-6; no firm D call. CDR1 SGDLS and CDR2 YYNGEE come from the germline V gene. The CDR3 is 13 amino acids. Trimming shortened V by 0 bases and J by 2 bases, and 0 bases separated the two germline ends. The CDR3 loop is CASSVAYNSPLHF. As DNA, the CDR3 is TGTGCCAGCAGCGTAGCCTATAATTCACCCCTCCACTTT.

This clonotype was seen only a few times. This chain joins TRBV9 and TRBJ2-2; D gene ambiguous. Trimming stripped 0 bases from V and 7 bases from J, with 4 bases between. The CDR3 runs to 12 residues. Germline lookup yields CDR1 SGDLS and CDR2 YYNGEE. The CDR3 region has the DNA TGTGCCAGCAGCGTAGCAGTCGGGGAGCTGTTTTTT. This translates into CASSVAVGELFF.

The sample holds many counts of this clonotype. The chain recombines TRBV28 with TRBJ1-4; a possible D gene is TRBD1 (5 bases). Per germline, CDR1 MDHEN and CDR2 SYDVKM. This CDR3 has 13 residues. Trimming cost V 8 bases and J 6 bases, with 13 bases left between them. CDR3 in amino acids: CASGHRGYEKLFF. The CDR3 DNA reads TGTGCCAGCGGACATCGGGGTTATGAAAAACTGTTTTTT.